This T cell receptor (beta chain) stems from a study of T-cell memory formation after mild COVID-19. About the research overall: Largely, TCR clusters stayed within a single donor.

Germline CDR1 MDHEN, CDR2 SYDVKM. The CDR3 runs 14 residues. The germline V and J ends were trimmed by 1 base and 8 bases, with 14 bases remaining between them. Notes on this clonotype: Its specificity is unknown.

In TCRdb, the 5' RACE reads were re-called with MiXCR into one record per CDR3 protein. Of approximately 340,000 distinct CDR3 sequences listed, more than 15% are singletons. Findings and limits, study-wide: Clones shrinking between day 15 and 85 showed a balanced CD4/CD8 split, and those that grew later tilted toward CD4+. Memory sampled before infection contained some responding clones, suggesting cross-reactive memory joined.

This TCR was recovered from a young man who had mild COVID-19 (a few samples of this study predate the infection). Cell type and time point are not known. What was sequenced was PBMCs or a T cell subset sorted from them (not recorded which). V usage is TRBV28 and J usage is TRBJ1-2; D possibly corresponds to TRBD1 (5 bases). For the CDR3, the DNA is TGTGCCAGCAGTTTATATGCGGGGGTAGAAGGCTACACCTTC. Its translation is CASSLYAGVEGYTF.